Below, 17 T cell receptor beta chains from the same sample are listed, as sequenced in a study of blood T cell repertoires in COVID-19. Libraries were prepared by immunoSEQ multiplex PCR; TCRdb keeps only in-frame clonotypes and omits some of them. The profile shows around 110,000 clones, 82% of them singletons. The specimen was peripheral blood. The origin of the receptors is a woman in her seventies with acute or convalescent COVID-19.

This chain connects TRBV24-1 to TRBJ2-1, with 9 bases that match TRBD2. Losses at the gene ends were 3 bases for V and 7 bases for J; bases not matched to a gene: 6. The CDR3 runs to 15 residues. Germline CDR1 KGHDR, CDR2 SFDVKD. The CDR3 sequence: CATSDPSGGNNEQFF. Written as DNA, the CDR3 is TGTGCCACCAGTGATCCGAGCGGGGGGAATAATGAGCAGTTCTTC.

CDR3: CASSYRGFYPGNTIYF. In DNA, the CDR3 is TGTGCCAGTAGTTATCGAGGGTTTTACCCTGGAAACACCATATATTTT. The gene calls are TRBV19 and TRBJ1-3, with D uncertain. The CDR3 spans 16 residues. Trimming removed 5 bases from V and 2 bases from J, with 16 bases in between. The germline V gene has CDR1 LNHDA and CDR2 SQIVND (reference sequence).

This sequence joins TRBV7-3 and TRBJ1-1; 9 bases line up with TRBD1. Looked up from germline, CDR1 is SGHTA and CDR2 is FQGTGA. Germline trimming cut 5 bases from V and 4 bases from J; bases unmatched to any gene: 5. The CDR3 is made up of 14 amino acids. The CDR3 DNA follows: TGTGCCAGCAGCGCCGGGACAGGGACCACTGAAGCTTTCTTT. It yields the protein CASSAGTGTTEAFF.

The chain uses TRBV11-2 and TRBJ2-5, with TRBD2 as a possible D gene (6 bases). V was cut by 5 bases and J by 5 bases, with 18 bases left in between. The CDR3 is 15 amino acids. Per germline, CDR1 SGHAT and CDR2 FQNNGV. CDR3 DNA sequence: TGTGCCAGCAGCGGAGGAGGGGCTGCGGGCGAGACCCAGTACTTC. Translated, it gives CASSGGGAAGETQYF.

The V call is TRBV2, the J call TRBJ1-6; a weak D match, TRBD1 (6 bases). Germline-derived CDR1 and CDR2 are SNHLY and FYNNEI. The CDR3 spans 15 residues. Trimming pared 3 bases from V and 4 bases from J, leaving 10 bases between. The CDR3 coding sequence is TGTGCCAGCAGTGAGGTGGACAGTTATAATTCACCCCTCCACTTT. This translates into CASSEVDSYNSPLHF.

The gene calls are TRBV6-4 and TRBJ2-2, with TRBD1 matching over 7 bases. CDR1 is MRHNA and CDR2 is SNTAGT in the germline V gene. CDR3 length: 15 residues. V gave up 1 base and J gave up 4 bases; unmatched junction bases: 3. In nucleotides, the CDR3 is TGTGCCAGCAGTGACTGGCCAGGGGGCACCGGGGAGCTGTTTTTT. This encodes CASSDWPGGTGELFF.

The chain couples TRBV9 to TRBJ1-4, with 7 bases fitting TRBD1. V shed 5 bases, J shed 8 bases, and the junction held 6 bases outside the gene matches. Germline lookup yields CDR1 SGDLS and CDR2 YYNGEE. This CDR3 is built from 13 residues. CDR3: CASRPQGGEKLFF. The CDR3 DNA is TGTGCCAGCAGGCCCCAGGGGGGAGAAAAACTGTTTTTT. Combining the CDR3 with reference TRBV9 and TRBJ1-4 gives the whole variable domain DSGVTQTPKHLITATGQRVTLRCSPRSGDLSVYWYQQSLDQGLQFLIQYYNGEERAKGNILERFSAQQFPDLHSELNLSSLELGDSALYFCASRPQGGEKLFFGSGTQLSVL.

The chain combines TRBV7-2 with TRBJ2-3; weak D call: TRBD2 (6 bases). This CDR3 is built from 15 residues. The germline CDR1 and CDR2 sequences are SGHTA and FQGNSA. V dropped 4 bases and J dropped 6 bases, with 17 bases sitting between them. The CDR3 region is CASSYPGLRVDTQYF. As DNA, the CDR3 is TGTGCCAGCAGCTATCCGGGACTGAGGGTGGATACGCAGTATTTT.

V is TRBV5-6 and J is TRBJ2-3; 9 positions match TRBD1. Germline V gene lookup returns CDR1 SGHDT and CDR2 YYEEEE. V shed 7 bases, J shed 6 bases, and the junction held 6 bases outside the gene matches. This CDR3 is 13 amino acids long. The CDR3, as DNA: TGTGCCAGCCGGGGACAGGGAACCGATACGCAGTATTTT. It encodes CASRGQGTDTQYF.

V is TRBV10-3 and J is TRBJ1-2; D not resolved. Trimming removed 6 bases at V and 0 bases at J, with 23 bases between. Germline-derived CDR1 and CDR2 are ENHRY and SYGVKD. The CDR3 extends over 18 amino acids. The DNA for the CDR3 is TGTGCCATCAGGGGGTCCCTCATTCGTGGAGGGACTAACTATGGCTACACCTTC. It is translated as CAIRGSLIRGGTNYGYTF.

The V call is TRBV7-7, the J call TRBJ1-4; D may be TRBD1 (5 bases). This CDR3 spans 15 amino acids. The germline V gene encodes CDR1 SSHAT and CDR2 FNYEAQ (reference sequence). Trimming took 5 bases from V and 8 from J, leaving 18 bases between them. The CDR3 region has the DNA TGTGCCAGCAGCGTCAGGGCCGCAGGTGACGAAAAACTGTTTTTT. Translating gives CASSVRAAGDEKLFF.

V and J are TRBV6-5 and TRBJ2-7, with 8 bases that match TRBD1. Losses at the gene ends were 6 bases for V and 2 bases for J; bases not matched to a gene: 3. This CDR3 has 13 amino acids. Germline CDR1 and CDR2: MNHEY and SVGAGI. The CDR3 DNA follows: TGTGCCAGCAGCCGGGACAGGACCTACGAGCAGTACTTC. It codes for CASSRDRTYEQYF.

V is TRBV20-1 and J is TRBJ1-2, with 8 bases lining up with TRBD1. CDR1 and CDR2 from the germline V gene are DFQATT and SNEGSKA (reference sequence). This CDR3 region has 15 residues. The junction had 10 bases not matched to a gene; V was cut back by 3 bases and J by 4 bases. CDR3 loop: CSASRQGAPVYGYTF. The CDR3, as DNA: TGCAGTGCTAGTCGCCAGGGGGCCCCCGTCTATGGCTACACCTTC.

CDR3 in amino acids: CASSKRTSGGILAKNIQYF. CDR3 bases: TGTGCCAGCAGCAAACGGACTAGCGGGGGGATCCTAGCCAAAAACATTCAGTACTTC. V usage is TRBV7-2 and J usage is TRBJ2-4; 14 positions agree with TRBD2. V lost 5 bases, J lost 0 bases, and 9 bases stayed unmatched. The germline V gene has CDR1 SGHTA and CDR2 FQGNSA. The CDR3 consists of 19 residues.

The chain joins TRBV30 to TRBJ1-3, with D perhaps matching TRBD1 (5 bases). The CDR3 consists of 16 residues. CDR1 is GTSNPN, CDR2 SVGIG, per germline (reference sequence). Trimming removed 0 bases at V and 1 base at J, with 13 bases between. CDR3 amino acids: CAWSVLGGGSGNTIYF. CDR3 DNA: TGTGCCTGGAGTGTACTCGGTGGGGGGTCTGGAAACACCATATATTTT.

This clone was seen a handful of times. This CDR3 is CSVGVAGGRETQYF. For the CDR3, the DNA is TGCAGCGTTGGAGTAGCGGGGGGGCGGGAGACCCAGTACTTC. The chain employs TRBV29-1 and TRBJ2-5, with 11 bases fitting TRBD2. The CDR3 is 14 residues long. Trimming took 4 bases from V and 5 from J; bases not matched to a gene: 6. Germline CDR1 is SQVTM and CDR2 is ANQGSEA. Together with reference TRBV29-1 and TRBJ2-5, the CDR3 gives the full variable domain: SAVISQKPSRDICQRGTSLTIQCQVDSQVTMMFWYRQQPGQSLTLIATANQGSEATYESGFVIDKFPISRPNLTFSTLTVSNMSPEDSSIYLCSVGVAGGRETQYFGPGTRLLVL.

The CDR3 DNA is TGCGCCCCTAGAGGCGGGGACCTTTTTGATTCACCCCTCCACTTT. It encodes CAPRGGDLFDSPLHF. This chain connects TRBV23-1 to TRBJ1-6, with D perhaps TRBD1 (5 bases). TRBV23-1 is an ORF, and what it does is uncertain. This CDR3 spans 15 amino acids. V lost 11 bases and J lost 8, with 22 bases in between.